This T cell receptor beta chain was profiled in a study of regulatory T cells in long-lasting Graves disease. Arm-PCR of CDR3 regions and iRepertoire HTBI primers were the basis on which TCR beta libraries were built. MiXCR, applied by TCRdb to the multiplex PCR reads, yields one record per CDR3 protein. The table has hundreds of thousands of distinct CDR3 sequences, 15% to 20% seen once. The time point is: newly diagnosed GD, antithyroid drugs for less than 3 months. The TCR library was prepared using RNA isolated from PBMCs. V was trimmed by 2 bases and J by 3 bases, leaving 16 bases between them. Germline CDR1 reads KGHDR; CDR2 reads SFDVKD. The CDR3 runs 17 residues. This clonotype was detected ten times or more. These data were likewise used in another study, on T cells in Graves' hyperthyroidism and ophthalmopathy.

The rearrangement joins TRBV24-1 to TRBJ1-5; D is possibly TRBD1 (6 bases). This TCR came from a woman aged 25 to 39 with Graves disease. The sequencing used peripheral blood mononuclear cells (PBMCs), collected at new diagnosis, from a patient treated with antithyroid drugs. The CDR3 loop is CATSDSGAGGNNQPQHF. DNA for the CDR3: TGTGCCACCAGTGATTCAGGGGCGGGCGGGAACAATCAGCCCCAGCATTTT.